This T cell receptor (beta chain) was sequenced during a study of cytomegalovirus exposure and HLA in healthy donors. Study results and limitations: Several of the most significant clusters were apparently associated with common viral pathogens in a later analysis.

The CDR3 consists of 12 residues. Germline V gene sequence: CDR1 SGHRS, CDR2 YFSETQ. V shed 3 bases and J 9 bases; nucleotides not matched to a gene: 2. Concerning this clone itself: Its cognate antigen is unknown.

In the PCR, 60 Vbeta and 13 Jbeta primers were used. Only in-frame clones appear in the TCRdb table, and some are missing; sequencing was by immunoSEQ multiplex PCR. This sample has under 130,000 clones, with 79% found just once. This sequence was found in a man aged 50-59 years in good health and CMV-seropositive. Material for sequencing was PBMCs. V and J are TRBV5-1 and TRBJ2-1; the match to TRBD2 covers 8 bases. Here the CDR3 DNA reads TGCGCCAGCAGCTCCAGCGGGGGTGAGCAGTTCTTC. Translated, it gives CASSSSGGEQFF.